The sequence of this T cell receptor (beta chain) was determined in a study of response to subunit inactivated influenza vaccine. TCRdb re-called the RT-PCR reads with MiXCR, one entry per CDR3 protein. The sample includes hundreds of thousands of distinct CDR3 sequences, roughly 10% seen only once; the top ten take 11%. Trimming took 0 bases from V and 0 from J; bases not matched to a gene: 0. Germline CDR1 and CDR2: SGHRS and YFSETQ. This CDR3 has 16 amino acids. Only a few counts were recorded for this clonotype. This same sample was also taken into another study, of T cells expressing NK-cell markers. That paper states: Beta-chain TCR cDNA was generated via 5'RACE template switching with UMIs. The authors derived TCR beta repertoires from sorted CD3+CD56+NKG2C+, CD3+CD56+NKG2C- and CD3+CD56-NKG2C+ T cells. The authors sequenced eight donors, of whom seven were HCMV-seropositive and one was seronegative. Restricting sorting to alpha-beta TCR T cells was achieved in several experiments by an anti-gamma-delta TCR antibody. Several of the donors carried dominant NKG2C+ clonotypes that took up roughly 1.0-8% of their CD8+ T cells.

This sequence was found in a man aged 45-65 years who received an inactivated influenza vaccine. The sequencing used PBMCs from blood, collected on the day of vaccination. The J gene is TRBJ1-4, the V gene TRBV5-1; 9 nucleotides match TRBD1. In DNA form, the CDR3 reads TGCGCCAGCAGCTTGGGGACAGGGGCAACTAATGAAAAACTGTTTTTT. Amino acids: CASSLGTGATNEKLFF.